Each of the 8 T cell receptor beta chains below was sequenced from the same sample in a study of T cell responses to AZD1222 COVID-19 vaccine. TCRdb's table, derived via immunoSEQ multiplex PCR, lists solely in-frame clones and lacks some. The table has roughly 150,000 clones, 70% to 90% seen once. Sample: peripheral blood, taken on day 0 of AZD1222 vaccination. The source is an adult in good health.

The CDR3 DNA reads TGTGCTAGTGGTTTGGTATTAGCGGGAGTCGTCGAGCAGTACTTC. Translation gives CASGLVLAGVVEQYF. This chain links TRBV12-5 with TRBJ2-7, with 9 bases lining up with TRBD2. CDR1 and CDR2 (germline): LGHNT, FRNRAP. The junction had 6 bases not matched to a gene; V was cut back by 0 bases and J by 6 bases. The CDR3 contains 15 residues.

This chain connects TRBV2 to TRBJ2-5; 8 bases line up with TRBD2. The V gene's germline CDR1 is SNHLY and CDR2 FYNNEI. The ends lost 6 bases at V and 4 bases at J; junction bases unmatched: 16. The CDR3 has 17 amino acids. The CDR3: CASSIGRTSGGGETQYF. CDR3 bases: TGTGCCAGCAGCATAGGGCGTACTAGCGGAGGGGGAGAGACCCAGTACTTC.

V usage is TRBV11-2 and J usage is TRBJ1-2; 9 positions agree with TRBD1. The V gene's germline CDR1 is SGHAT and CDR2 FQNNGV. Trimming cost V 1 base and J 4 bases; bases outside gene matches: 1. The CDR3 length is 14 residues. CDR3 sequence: CASSLGQGVYGYTF. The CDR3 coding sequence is TGTGCCAGCAGCTTAGGACAGGGGGTCTATGGCTACACCTTC.

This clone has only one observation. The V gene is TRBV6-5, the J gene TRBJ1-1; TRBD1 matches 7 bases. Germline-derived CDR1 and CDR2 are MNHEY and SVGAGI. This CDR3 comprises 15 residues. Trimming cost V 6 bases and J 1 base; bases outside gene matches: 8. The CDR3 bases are TGTGCCAGCAGCTACATCCGACAGGGGAACACTGAAGCTTTCTTT. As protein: CASSYIRQGNTEAFF.

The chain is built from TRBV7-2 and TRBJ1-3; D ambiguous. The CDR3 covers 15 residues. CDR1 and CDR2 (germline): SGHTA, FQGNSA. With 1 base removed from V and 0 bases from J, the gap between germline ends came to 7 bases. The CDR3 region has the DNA TGTGCCAGCAGCTTAGTCGCCCTCTCTGGAAACACCATATATTTT. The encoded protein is CASSLVALSGNTIYF.

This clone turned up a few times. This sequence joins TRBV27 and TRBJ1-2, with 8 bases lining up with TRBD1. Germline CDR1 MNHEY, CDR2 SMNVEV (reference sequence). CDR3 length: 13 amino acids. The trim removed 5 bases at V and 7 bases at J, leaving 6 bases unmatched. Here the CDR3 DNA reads TGTGCCAGCAGTCGTGGGACAGGCGTTGGCTACACCTTC. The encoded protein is CASSRGTGVGYTF.

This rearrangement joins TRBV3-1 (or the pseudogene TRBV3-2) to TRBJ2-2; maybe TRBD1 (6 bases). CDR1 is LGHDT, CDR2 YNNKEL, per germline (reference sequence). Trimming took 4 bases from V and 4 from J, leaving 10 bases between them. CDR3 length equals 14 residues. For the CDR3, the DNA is TGTGCCAGCAGCCCGAGGGGGAGCACCGGGGAGCTGTTTTTT. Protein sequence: CASSPRGSTGELFF.

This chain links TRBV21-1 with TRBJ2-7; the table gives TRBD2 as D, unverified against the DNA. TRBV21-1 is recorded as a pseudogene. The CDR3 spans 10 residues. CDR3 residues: CASSKAREYF. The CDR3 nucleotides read TGTGCCAGCAGCAAAGCGAGGGAGTACTTC.